This TCR beta chain was identified in a study of T cell responses to AZD1222 COVID-19 vaccine. Broader study findings: Repertoires were sampled only after the peak T cell response.

The assay was immunoSEQ multiplex PCR, and TCRdb's table has in-frame clones only and misses some. The table shows 100,000 to 130,000 clones, with about 90% occurring only once. As concerns this clone: The antigen is undetermined.

The V end was cut by 4 bases, the J end by 2 bases, with 8 bases between. Germline V gene lookup returns CDR1 SQVTM and CDR2 ANQGSEA. CDR3 length equals 12 residues. The chain is built from TRBV29-1 and TRBJ1-2, with D unresolved. Specimen: peripheral blood, collected 28 days after the second AZD1222 dose. The receptor was derived from an adult who received the AZD1222 COVID-19 vaccine. CDR3 sequence: CSVVGGNYGYTF. DNA for the CDR3: TGCAGCGTTGTGGGCGGGAACTATGGCTACACCTTC.